The 17 T cell receptor beta chains reported below all come from one sample, sequenced in a study of blood T cell repertoires in COVID-19. Sequencing used immunoSEQ multiplex PCR; TCRdb keeps in-frame clones, though not all of them. The sample gives some 250,000 clones, around 90% of which show up once; just under 0.8% is in the top ten. Source material: peripheral blood. The receptors derive from a woman aged 25 to 39 with acute or convalescent COVID-19.

The CDR3 sequence: CASSQDWGSGSDEQYF. Written as DNA, the CDR3 is TGTGCCAGCAGCCAAGATTGGGGTAGCGGGAGCGACGAGCAGTACTTC. The V and J genes are TRBV3-1 (or the pseudogene TRBV3-2) and TRBJ2-7; TRBD2 aligns across 9 bases. The germline gives CDR1 LGHDT, CDR2 YNNKEL (reference sequence). After removal of 0 bases from V and 5 bases from J, the junction contained 8 bases not matched to a gene. The CDR3 contains 16 residues.

The chain links TRBV6-5 to TRBJ1-4, with TRBD1 matching 7 bases. Germline trimming cut 6 bases from V and 2 bases from J; bases unmatched to any gene: 6. The germline V gene has CDR1 MNHEY and CDR2 SVGAGI. This CDR3 is 15 amino acids long. CDR3 amino acids: CASSRLTGTNEKLFF. The CDR3 DNA reads TGTGCCAGCAGCCGCCTGACAGGGACTAATGAAAAACTGTTTTTT.

The CDR3 here is CASSQDAGRPYEQYF. The CDR3 DNA reads TGTGCCAGCAGCCAAGATGCAGGGCGCCCCTACGAGCAGTACTTC. The chain employs TRBV3-1 (or the pseudogene TRBV3-2) and TRBJ2-7; tentative D call: TRBD1 (5 bases). Between the trimmed V and J ends, which lost 0 bases and 2 bases, there was a span of 11 bases. The CDR3 length is 15 residues. CDR1 LGHDT and CDR2 YNNKEL come from the germline V gene (reference sequence).

This clone appeared once. The chain's CDR3 is CASSLALAGGSGELFF. CDR3 DNA sequence: TGCGCCAGCAGCTTGGCTCTAGCGGGAGGGTCCGGGGAGCTGTTTTTT. V and J are TRBV5-1 and TRBJ2-2, with 12 bases lining up with TRBD2. Germline trimming cut 0 bases from V and 6 bases from J; bases unmatched to any gene: 3. The germline V gene has CDR1 SGHRS and CDR2 YFSETQ. The CDR3 is made up of 16 amino acids.

The chain employs TRBV13 and TRBJ2-7, with D possibly matching TRBD1 (6 bases). Germline lookup yields CDR1 PRHDT and CDR2 FYEKMQ (reference sequence). V dropped 5 bases and J dropped 7 bases, with 27 bases sitting between them. This CDR3 contains 17 residues. CDR3 sequence reads: CASSRGGFDGINAEQYF. The CDR3 bases are TGTGCCAGCAGCCGAGGGGGTTTTGACGGTATTAACGCAGAGCAGTACTTC. The complete variable domain, with remaining parts taken from reference TRBV13 and TRBJ2-7, reads AAGVIQSPRHLIKEKRETATLKCYPIPRHDTVYWYQQGPGQDPQFLISFYEKMQSDKGSIPDRFSAQQFSDYHSELNMSSLELGDSALYFCASSRGGFDGINAEQYFGPGTRLTVT.

The chain has TRBV4-3 and TRBJ1-4, with a possible D match to TRBD1 (5 bases). CDR1 and CDR2 (germline): LGHNA, YSLEER. The CDR3 runs to 16 residues. The germline V and J ends were trimmed by 0 bases and 7 bases, with 15 bases remaining between them. CDR3 region: CASSQDERGVGEKLFF. The CDR3 coding sequence is TGCGCCAGCAGCCAAGATGAGCGGGGGGTAGGTGAAAAACTGTTTTTT.

The chain links TRBV9 to TRBJ1-3, with D perhaps matching TRBD1 (5 bases). This CDR3 has 17 residues. Per germline, CDR1 SGDLS and CDR2 YYNGEE. Trimming took 3 bases from V and 0 from J, leaving 16 bases between them. The CDR3 DNA reads as TGTGCCAGCAGCGCCTCCTCGGGACTGCTCTCTGGAAACACCATATATTTT. Its translation is CASSASSGLLSGNTIYF.

The V gene is TRBV29-1, the J gene TRBJ1-5, with a tentative D call TRBD1 (5 bases). The length of the CDR3 is 13 residues. V lost 7 bases and J lost 3, with 13 bases in between. Germline assignment: CDR1 SQVTM and CDR2 ANQGSEA. Here the CDR3 DNA reads TGCAGCGCCAGCACAGGTTACAATCAGCCCCAGCATTTT. Protein product: CSASTGYNQPQHF.

The chain is built from TRBV27 and TRBJ1-2; D is perhaps TRBD1 (6 bases). V gave up 8 bases and J gave up 0 bases, with 19 bases separating them. There are 16 residues in the CDR3. Germline V gene lookup returns CDR1 MNHEY and CDR2 SMNVEV (reference sequence). CDR3 protein: CASRSGGQSPNYGYTF. The CDR3 DNA sequence: TGTGCCAGCCGAAGCGGAGGACAGTCCCCTAACTATGGCTACACCTTC.

The chain joins TRBV9 to TRBJ2-1; D unclear. CDR1 and CDR2 from the germline V gene are SGDLS and YYNGEE. There are 15 residues in the CDR3. V lost 0 bases, J lost 6 bases, and 13 bases lay in between. Here the CDR3 reads CASSVEAAASNEQFF. As DNA, the CDR3 is TGTGCCAGCAGCGTAGAGGCAGCAGCTAGCAATGAGCAGTTCTTC.

The V and J genes are TRBV3-1 (or the pseudogene TRBV3-2) and TRBJ1-2; the match to TRBD1 covers 7 bases. The CDR3 loop spans 15 amino acids. Germline CDR1 LGHDT, CDR2 YNNKEL (reference sequence). V was pared by 8 bases and J by 8 bases, with 17 bases of the junction left unmatched. CDR3 amino acids: CASGPGLTGAQGYTF. CDR3 bases: TGTGCCAGCGGACCCGGGTTAACAGGGGCTCAAGGCTACACCTTC.

The V gene is TRBV6-5, the J gene TRBJ2-7, with 7 bases that match TRBD1. Germline values: CDR1 MNHEY, CDR2 SVGAGI. V gave up 5 bases and J gave up 3 bases; unmatched junction bases: 4. The CDR3 extends over 13 amino acids. Here the CDR3 DNA reads TGTGCCAGCAGTAACCCAGGGGGCTACGAGCAGTACTTC. Amino acid sequence: CASSNPGGYEQYF.

The sample holds many counts of this clone. CDR3 nucleotide sequence: TGCGCCAGCAGCCAAAGGCTAGCGGGAATCGGGGATGAGCAGTTCTTC. Translation gives CASSQRLAGIGDEQFF. This chain connects TRBV4-3 to TRBJ2-1, with 9 bases matching TRBD2. V dropped 2 bases and J dropped 8; count of bases not matched to a gene: 10. Germline V gene lookup returns CDR1 LGHNA and CDR2 YSLEER. The CDR3 is made up of 16 amino acids.

The V gene is TRBV4-3, the J gene TRBJ2-2, with a possible D match to TRBD1 (6 bases). The V end lost 2 bases, the J end lost 3 bases, and 13 bases lay between the germline ends. The CDR3 has 16 amino acids. Germline V gene lookup returns CDR1 LGHNA and CDR2 YSLEER. The CDR3, as DNA: TGCGCCAGCAGCCAAACACAGGGTTTGGACACCGGGGAGCTGTTTTTT. Translated: CASSQTQGLDTGELFF.

V is TRBV21-1 and J is TRBJ2-3; no check of the table's D call, TRBD2, against the DNA was made. TRBV21-1 is assigned pseudogene status. This CDR3 spans 18 amino acids. The CDR3 DNA is TGTGCCAGCAGCAAATCATTGGGGGGGGACTACACCACAGATACGCAGTATTTT. Amino acids: CASSKSLGGDYTTDTQYF.

The V call is TRBV12-3 or TRBV12-4, the J call TRBJ1-5; D not resolved. CDR3 length: 12 amino acids. V was shortened by 2 bases and J by 9 bases, with 8 bases between the two germline ends. The CDR3 DNA follows: TGTGCCAGCAGTTTACAACTCCGGCCCCAGCATTTT. Translated, it gives CASSLQLRPQHF.

V is TRBV28 and J is TRBJ2-7; a possible D gene is TRBD2 (6 bases). Germline V gene sequence: CDR1 MDHEN, CDR2 SYDVKM. The CDR3 spans 14 residues. V lost 6 bases to trimming and J lost 4 bases, with 16 bases between them. The CDR3 region has the DNA TGTGCCAGCAGGACTGGAGGGCCGGTATACGAGCAGTACTTC. It translates to CASRTGGPVYEQYF.